This T cell receptor (beta chain) came from a study of regulatory T cells. Study findings and constraints: Hydrophobic residues at CDR3 positions 6 and 7 were enriched in conventional CD4+ T cells of CD3G-deficient patients. Regulatory T cells showed the strongest V-J pair restriction and V/J gene skewing among patient repertoires.

Germline V gives CDR1 MDHEN, CDR2 SYDVKM. The CDR3 is 15 residues long. After removal of 3 bases from V and 1 base from J, the junction contained 5 bases not matched to a gene. Autoimmunity was present in every CD3G-deficient patient, worse in two. Patients aged 2 to 39 years had fewer naive and more memory CD4+ and CD8+ T cells. CD4+ T cells were divided by sorting: CD25-high CD127-low Tregs, CD25-low CD127-high conventional cells. Comment on this clone: Antigen: not known.

Primers: 52 TRBV forward and 13 TRBJ reverse. TCRdb's copy holds only in-frame clones and misses some; the assay was immunoSEQ multiplex PCR. The data hold more than 25,000 clones, with about 90% observed a single time. Input material: conventional CD4+ T cells sorted from blood. The TCR was taken from a person aged 18 to 30 with CD3G deficiency. The chain couples TRBV28 to TRBJ1-1, with TRBD1 identical over 7 bases. The CDR3 loop reads CASSFTDRQNTEAFF. CDR3 nucleotide sequence: TGTGCCAGCAGTTTTACGGACAGGCAGAACACTGAAGCTTTCTTT.